This TCR beta chain was profiled in a study of T-cell reconstitution after alpha-beta-depleted transplantation in children. Regarding the study as a whole: Newly generated T cells supplied most T-cell counts and diversity one year post-transplant. About two months after transplant, alpha-beta T cells reportedly came from several hundred expanded graft clones.

CDR3 length: 13 residues. Germline CDR1 and CDR2: ENHRY and SYGVKD. Trimming took 3 bases from V and 1 from J, leaving 6 bases between them. This clonotype showed up many times. Its antigen is still unknown. TCRbeta library construction was performed incorporating unique molecular identifiers. A single record per CDR3 protein comes from TCRdb applying MiXCR to the PCR reads. The table lists hundreds of thousands of distinct CDR3 sequences, roughly 16% of them singletons. The chain employs TRBV10-3 and TRBJ2-5; no firm D call. The receptor was derived from a male patient aged 2 to 9 who had a stem cell transplant for acute lymphoblastic leukemia, so the T cells may come from the graft donor. The material was PBMCs, mostly from graft donor cells, obtained 360 days after TCRalphabeta/CD19-depleted stem cell transplant. This CDR3 reads CAISDSTQETQYF. CDR3 bases: TGTGCCATCAGTGATAGTACCCAAGAGACCCAGTACTTC.